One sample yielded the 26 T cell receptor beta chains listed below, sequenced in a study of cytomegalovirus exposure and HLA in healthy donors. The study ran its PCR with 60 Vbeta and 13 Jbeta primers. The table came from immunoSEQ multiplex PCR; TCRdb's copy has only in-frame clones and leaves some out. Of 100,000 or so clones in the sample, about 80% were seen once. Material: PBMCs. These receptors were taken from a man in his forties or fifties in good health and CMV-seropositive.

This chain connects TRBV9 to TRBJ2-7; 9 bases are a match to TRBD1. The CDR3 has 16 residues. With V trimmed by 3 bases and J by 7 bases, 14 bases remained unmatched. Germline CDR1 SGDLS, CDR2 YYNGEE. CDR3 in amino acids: CASSGRDRVRLGEQYF. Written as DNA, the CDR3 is TGTGCCAGCAGCGGCCGGGACAGGGTTCGTTTGGGAGAGCAGTACTTC.

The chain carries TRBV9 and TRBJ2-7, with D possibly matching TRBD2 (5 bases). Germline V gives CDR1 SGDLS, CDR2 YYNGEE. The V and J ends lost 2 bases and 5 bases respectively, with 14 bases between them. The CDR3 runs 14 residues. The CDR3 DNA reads TGTGCCAGCAGCGTCAGCTCACACGGGAACGAGCAGTACTTC. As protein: CASSVSSHGNEQYF.

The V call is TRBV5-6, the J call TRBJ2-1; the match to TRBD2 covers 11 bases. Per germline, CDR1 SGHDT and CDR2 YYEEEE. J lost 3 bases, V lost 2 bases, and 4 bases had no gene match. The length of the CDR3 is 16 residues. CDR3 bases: TGTGCCAGCAGCTTCCTAGCGGGAGGTCTCTACAATGAGCAGTTCTTC. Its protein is CASSFLAGGLYNEQFF.

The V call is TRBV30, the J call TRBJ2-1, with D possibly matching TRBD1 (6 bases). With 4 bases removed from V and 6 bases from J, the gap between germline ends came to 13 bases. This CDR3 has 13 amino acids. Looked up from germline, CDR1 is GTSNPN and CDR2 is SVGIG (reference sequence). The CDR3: CAWKGENRNEQFF. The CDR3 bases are TGTGCCTGGAAGGGGGAAAACCGCAATGAGCAGTTCTTC.

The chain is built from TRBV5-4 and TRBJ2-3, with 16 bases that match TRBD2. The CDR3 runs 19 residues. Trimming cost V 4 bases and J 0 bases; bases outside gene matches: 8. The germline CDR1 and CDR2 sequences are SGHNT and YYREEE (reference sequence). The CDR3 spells CASSPGTSGGGSSTDTQYF. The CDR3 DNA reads TGTGCCAGCAGCCCGGGGACTAGCGGGGGGGGCTCTAGCACAGATACGCAGTATTTT.

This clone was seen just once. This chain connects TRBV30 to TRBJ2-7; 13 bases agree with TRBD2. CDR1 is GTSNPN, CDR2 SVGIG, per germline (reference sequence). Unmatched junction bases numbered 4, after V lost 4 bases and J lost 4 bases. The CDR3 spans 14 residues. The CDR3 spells CAWTTGLAGYEQYF. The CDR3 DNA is TGTGCCTGGACCACGGGACTAGCGGGATACGAGCAGTACTTC.

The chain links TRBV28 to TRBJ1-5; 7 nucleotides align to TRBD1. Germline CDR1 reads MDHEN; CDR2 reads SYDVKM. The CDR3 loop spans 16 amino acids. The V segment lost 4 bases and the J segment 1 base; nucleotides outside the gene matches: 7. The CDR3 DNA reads TGTGCCAGCAGTTCCGAAGGGGGCTGGAGCAATCAGCCCCAGCATTTT. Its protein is CASSSEGGWSNQPQHF.

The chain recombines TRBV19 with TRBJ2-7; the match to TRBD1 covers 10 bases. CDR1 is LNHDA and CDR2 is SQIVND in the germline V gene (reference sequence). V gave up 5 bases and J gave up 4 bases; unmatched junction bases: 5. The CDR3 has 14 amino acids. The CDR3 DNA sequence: TGTGCCAGTAGTCTGGGACAGGGGAGATACGAGCAGTACTTC. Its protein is CASSLGQGRYEQYF.

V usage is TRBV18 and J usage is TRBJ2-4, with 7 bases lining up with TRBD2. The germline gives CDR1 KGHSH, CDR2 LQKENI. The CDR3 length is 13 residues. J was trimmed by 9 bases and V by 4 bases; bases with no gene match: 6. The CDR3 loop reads CASSQTGEGIQYF. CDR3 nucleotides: TGTGCCAGCTCACAAACCGGGGAGGGCATTCAGTACTTC. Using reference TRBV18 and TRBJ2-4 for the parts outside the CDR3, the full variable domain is NAGVMQNPRHLVRRRGQEARLRCSPMKGHSHVYWYRQLPEEGLKFMVYLQKENIIDESGMPKERFSAEFPKEGPSILRIQQVVRGDSAAYFCASSQTGEGIQYFGAGTRLSVL.

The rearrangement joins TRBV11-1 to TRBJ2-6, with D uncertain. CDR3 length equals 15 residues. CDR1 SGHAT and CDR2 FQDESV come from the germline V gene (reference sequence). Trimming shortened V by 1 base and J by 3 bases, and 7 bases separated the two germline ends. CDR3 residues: CASSLGGFGANVLTF. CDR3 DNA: TGTGCCAGCAGCTTAGGCGGTTTTGGGGCCAACGTCCTGACTTTC.

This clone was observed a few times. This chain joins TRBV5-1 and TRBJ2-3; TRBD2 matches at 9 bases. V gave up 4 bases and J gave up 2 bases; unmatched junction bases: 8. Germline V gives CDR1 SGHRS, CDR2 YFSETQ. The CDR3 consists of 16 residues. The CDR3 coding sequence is TGCGCCAGCAGCATAGGGACTAGCAGATACACAGATACGCAGTATTTT. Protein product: CASSIGTSRYTDTQYF.

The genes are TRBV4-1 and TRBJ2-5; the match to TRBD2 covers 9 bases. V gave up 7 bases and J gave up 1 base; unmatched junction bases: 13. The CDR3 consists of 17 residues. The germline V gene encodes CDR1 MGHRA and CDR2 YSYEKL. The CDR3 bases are TGCGCCAGCACAGTGGGAGGGCTAGCGGGGATCCAAGAGACCCAGTACTTC. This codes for CASTVGGLAGIQETQYF.

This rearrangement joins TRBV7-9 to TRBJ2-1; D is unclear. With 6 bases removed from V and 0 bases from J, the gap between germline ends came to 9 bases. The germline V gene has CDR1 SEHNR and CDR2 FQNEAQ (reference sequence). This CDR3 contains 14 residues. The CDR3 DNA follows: TGTGCCAGCAGAGTGCCAGGCTCCTACAATGAGCAGTTCTTC. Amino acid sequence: CASRVPGSYNEQFF. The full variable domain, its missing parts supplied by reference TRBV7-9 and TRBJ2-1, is DTGVSQNPRHKITKRGQNVTFRCDPISEHNRLYWYRQTLGQGPEFLTYFQNEAQLEKSRLLSDRFSAERPKGSFSTLEIQRTEQGDSAMYLCASRVPGSYNEQFFGPGTRLTVL.

CDR3 coding DNA: TGTGCCAGCAGCCAAGGTCTCATATTTGAGGCGGGCTACACCTTC. Translating it yields CASSQGLIFEAGYTF. The chain couples TRBV14 to TRBJ1-2, with D unclear. CDR1 and CDR2 (germline): SGHDN, FVKESK. With 1 base removed from V and 8 bases from J, the gap between germline ends came to 17 bases. The CDR3 is 15 residues long. Drawing the rest from reference TRBV14 and TRBJ1-2, the complete variable domain is EAGVTQFPSHSVIEKGQTVTLRCDPISGHDNLYWYRRVMGKEIKFLLHFVKESKQDESGMPNNRFLAERTGGTYSTLKVQPAELEDSGVYFCASSQGLIFEAGYTFGSGTRLTVV.

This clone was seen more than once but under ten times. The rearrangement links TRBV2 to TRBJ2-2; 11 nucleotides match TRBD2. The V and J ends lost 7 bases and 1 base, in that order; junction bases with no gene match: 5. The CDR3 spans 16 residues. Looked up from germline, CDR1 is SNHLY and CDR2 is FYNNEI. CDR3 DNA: TGTGCCAGCAATCCTAGCGGGGGGCGGAACACCGGGGAGCTGTTTTTT. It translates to CASNPSGGRNTGELFF.

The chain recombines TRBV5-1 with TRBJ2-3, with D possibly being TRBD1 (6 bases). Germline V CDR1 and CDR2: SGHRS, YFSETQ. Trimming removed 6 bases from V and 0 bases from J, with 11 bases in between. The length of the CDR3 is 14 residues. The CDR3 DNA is TGCGCCAGCACCAGTAGGGGGAGCACAGATACGCAGTATTTT. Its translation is CASTSRGSTDTQYF.

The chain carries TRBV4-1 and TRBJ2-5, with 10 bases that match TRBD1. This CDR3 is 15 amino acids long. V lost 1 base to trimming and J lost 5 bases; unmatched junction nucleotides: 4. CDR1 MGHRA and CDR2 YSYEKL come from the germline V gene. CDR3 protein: CASSQGDRGVETQYF. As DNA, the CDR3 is TGCGCCAGCAGCCAAGGGGACAGGGGTGTGGAGACCCAGTACTTC.

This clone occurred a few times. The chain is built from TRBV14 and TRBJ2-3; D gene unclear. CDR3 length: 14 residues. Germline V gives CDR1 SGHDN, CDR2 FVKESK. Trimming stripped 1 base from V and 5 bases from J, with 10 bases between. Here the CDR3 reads CASSQGGGVDTQYF. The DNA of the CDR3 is TGTGCCAGCAGCCAAGGAGGTGGCGTAGATACGCAGTATTTT. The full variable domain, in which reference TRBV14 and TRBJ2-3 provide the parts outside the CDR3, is EAGVTQFPSHSVIEKGQTVTLRCDPISGHDNLYWYRRVMGKEIKFLLHFVKESKQDESGMPNNRFLAERTGGTYSTLKVQPAELEDSGVYFCASSQGGGVDTQYFGPGTRLTVL.

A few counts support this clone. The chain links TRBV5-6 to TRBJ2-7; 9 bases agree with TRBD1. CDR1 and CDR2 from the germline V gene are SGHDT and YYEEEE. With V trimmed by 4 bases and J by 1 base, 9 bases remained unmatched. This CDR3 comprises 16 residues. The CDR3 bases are TGTGCCAGCAGCCCTCAATCCGGGACAGGGTCCTACGAGCAGTACTTC. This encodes CASSPQSGTGSYEQYF.

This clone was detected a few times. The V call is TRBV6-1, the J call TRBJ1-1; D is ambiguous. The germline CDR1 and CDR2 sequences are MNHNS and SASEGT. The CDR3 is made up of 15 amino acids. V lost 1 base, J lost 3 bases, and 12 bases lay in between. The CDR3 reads CASSEGPDSDTEAFF. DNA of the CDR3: TGTGCCAGCAGTGAAGGCCCAGACTCTGACACTGAAGCTTTCTTT.

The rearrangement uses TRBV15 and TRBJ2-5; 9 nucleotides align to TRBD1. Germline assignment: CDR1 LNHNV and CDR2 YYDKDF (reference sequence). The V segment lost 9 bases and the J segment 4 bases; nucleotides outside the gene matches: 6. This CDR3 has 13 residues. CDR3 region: CATGGQGLETQYF. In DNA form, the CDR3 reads TGTGCCACAGGGGGACAGGGACTAGAGACCCAGTACTTC.

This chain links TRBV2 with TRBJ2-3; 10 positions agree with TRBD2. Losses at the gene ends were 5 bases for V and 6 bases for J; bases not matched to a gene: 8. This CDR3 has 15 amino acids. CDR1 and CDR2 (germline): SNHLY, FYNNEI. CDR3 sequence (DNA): TGTGCCAGCAGTCCTCGGAGCGGGAGGGCTGATACGCAGTATTTT. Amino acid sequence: CASSPRSGRADTQYF.

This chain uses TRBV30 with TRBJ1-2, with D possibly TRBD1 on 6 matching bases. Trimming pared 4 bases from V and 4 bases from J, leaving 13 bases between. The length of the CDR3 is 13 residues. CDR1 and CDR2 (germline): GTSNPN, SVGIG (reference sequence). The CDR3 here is CAWTTGLAYGYTF. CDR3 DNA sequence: TGTGCCTGGACGACAGGTTTGGCCTATGGCTACACCTTC.

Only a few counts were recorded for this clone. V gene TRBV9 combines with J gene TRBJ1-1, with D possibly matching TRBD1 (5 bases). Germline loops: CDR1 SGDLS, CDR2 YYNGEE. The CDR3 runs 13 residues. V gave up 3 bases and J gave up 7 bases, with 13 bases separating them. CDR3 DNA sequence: TGTGCCAGCAGCGCGCCGGGGGTCGGTGAAGCTTTCTTT. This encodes CASSAPGVGEAFF.

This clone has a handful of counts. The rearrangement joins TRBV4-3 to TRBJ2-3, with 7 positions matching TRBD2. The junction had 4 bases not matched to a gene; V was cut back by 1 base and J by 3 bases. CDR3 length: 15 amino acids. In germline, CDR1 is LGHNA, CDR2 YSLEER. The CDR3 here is CASSQGWGGTDTQYF. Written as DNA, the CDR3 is TGCGCCAGCAGCCAAGGCTGGGGGGGGACAGATACGCAGTATTTT.

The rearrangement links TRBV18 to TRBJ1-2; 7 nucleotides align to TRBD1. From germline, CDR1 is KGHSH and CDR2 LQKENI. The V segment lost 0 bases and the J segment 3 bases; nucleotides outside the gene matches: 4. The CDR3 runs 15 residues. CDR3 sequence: CASSPPIGTDYGYTF. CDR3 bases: TGTGCCAGCTCACCACCAATCGGGACAGACTATGGCTACACCTTC. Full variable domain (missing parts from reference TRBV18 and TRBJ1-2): NAGVMQNPRHLVRRRGQEARLRCSPMKGHSHVYWYRQLPEEGLKFMVYLQKENIIDESGMPKERFSAEFPKEGPSILRIQQVVRGDSAAYFCASSPPIGTDYGYTFGSGTRLTVV.